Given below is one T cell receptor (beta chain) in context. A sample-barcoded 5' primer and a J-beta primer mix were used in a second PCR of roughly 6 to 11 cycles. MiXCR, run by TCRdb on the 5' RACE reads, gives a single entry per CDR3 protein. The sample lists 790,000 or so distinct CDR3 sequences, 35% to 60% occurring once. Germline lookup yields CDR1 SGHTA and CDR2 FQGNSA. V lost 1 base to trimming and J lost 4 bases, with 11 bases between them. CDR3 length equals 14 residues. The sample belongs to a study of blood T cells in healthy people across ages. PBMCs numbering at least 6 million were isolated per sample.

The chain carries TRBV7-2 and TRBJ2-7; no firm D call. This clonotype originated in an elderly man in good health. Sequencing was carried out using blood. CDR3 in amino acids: CASSLVLEIYEQYF. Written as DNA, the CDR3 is TGTGCCAGCAGCTTAGTACTCGAGATTTACGAGCAGTACTTC.